This T cell receptor (beta chain) was observed in a study of blood T cell repertoires in COVID-19. On the study more broadly: Collection of acute and convalescent COVID-19 samples took place in the United States, Italy and Spain. The cDNA or gDNA used as material had been derived from T cells, B-cell-depleted T cells, or PBMCs.

This CDR3 has 13 amino acids. Per the germline V gene, CDR1 is SQVTM and CDR2 is ANQGSEA. V lost 6 bases to trimming and J lost 4 bases; unmatched junction nucleotides: 5. Per the authors' pipeline: How many nucleated cells were present was estimated from reference gene primer amplification. Sequencing used immunoSEQ multiplex PCR; TCRdb keeps in-frame clones, though not all of them. V and J calls and clone size come straight from that table; D and trimming were deduced from the DNA. Among about 170,000 clones listed, roughly 86% were seen once. The J gene is TRBJ1-4, the V gene TRBV29-1, with 7 bases fitting TRBD1. This sequence originates from a woman between 45 and 65 years old with acute or convalescent COVID-19. Sequencing input: peripheral blood. CDR3 in DNA: TGCAGCGTAGGATCAGGGGGTAATGAAAAACTGTTTTTT. Translation gives CSVGSGGNEKLFF.